These 25 T cell receptor beta chains share one sample of origin, sequenced in a study of molecular identifiers for immune sequencing clone quantification. TCRdb analysed the PCR reads with MiXCR anew, one entry per CDR3 protein. The data hold approximately 550,000 distinct CDR3 sequences, with over 20% observed a single time. The specimen sequenced was naive CD8+ T cells from blood, with Jurkat cell RNA spiked in. Subset meaning: FACS-sorted CD8+CD4-CCR7+CD45RA+ naive T cells. The receptors were gathered from a human donor in good health. Some libraries in this study had Jurkat cell RNA spiked in.

At least ten counts were recorded for this clonotype. The chain employs TRBV5-1 and TRBJ2-1; TRBD2 matches at 11 bases. The junction had 11 bases not matched to a gene; V was cut back by 4 bases and J by 8 bases. The CDR3 runs to 16 residues. Per the germline V gene, CDR1 is SGHRS and CDR2 is YFSETQ. The CDR3: CASSRSSGGAFDEQFF. Here the CDR3 DNA reads TGCGCCAGCAGCAGAAGTAGCGGGGGGGCCTTTGATGAGCAGTTCTTC.

This clonotype was counted ten times or more. The CDR3 is CASSPSGRDSTDTQYF. CDR3 bases: TGTGCCAGCAGTCCTAGCGGGAGAGATAGCACAGATACGCAGTATTTT. The chain is built from TRBV12-3 or TRBV12-4 and TRBJ2-3, with 10 nucleotides matching TRBD2. CDR3 length equals 16 residues. Unmatched junction bases numbered 5, after V lost 5 bases and J lost 0 bases.

The V call is TRBV11-2, the J call TRBJ2-3, with D perhaps given as TRBD1 or TRBD2 (5 bases each). V lost 3 bases and J 4 bases, leaving 17 bases between the germline ends. CDR1 and CDR2 from the germline V gene are SGHAT and FQNNGV. CDR3 length: 16 residues. The CDR3 region has the DNA TGTGCCAGCAGCTTCACCGGGACCTACCTTTCAGATACGCAGTATTTT. Protein sequence: CASSFTGTYLSDTQYF.

This rearrangement joins TRBV28 to TRBJ2-2, with 7 bases identical to TRBD2. CDR1 and CDR2 from the germline V gene are MDHEN and SYDVKM. This CDR3 is built from 15 residues. J was trimmed by 9 bases and V by 3 bases; bases with no gene match: 10. CDR3 nucleotides: TGTGCCAGCAGTTTCTTGTTGGGGGGGACCTGGGAGCTGTTTTTT. It is translated as CASSFLLGGTWELFF.

This clonotype was detected only a few times. The chain recombines TRBV7-9 with TRBJ2-1, with 11 bases fitting TRBD2. With 5 bases clipped from V and 8 bases from J, the junction kept 5 bases outside the gene matches. The CDR3 is 14 residues long. Germline V gives CDR1 SEHNR, CDR2 FQNEAQ (reference sequence). Written as DNA, the CDR3 is TGTGCCAGCAGCACGGGACTAGCGGTGGATGAGCAGTTCTTC. It yields the protein CASSTGLAVDEQFF. The whole variable domain, remainder taken from reference TRBV7-9 and TRBJ2-1, is DTGVSQNPRHKITKRGQNVTFRCDPISEHNRLYWYRQTLGQGPEFLTYFQNEAQLEKSRLLSDRFSAERPKGSFSTLEIQRTEQGDSAMYLCASSTGLAVDEQFFGPGTRLTVL.

As for this clonotype: Lacking the conserved final phenylalanine or tryptophan, this CDR3 likely reflects a read error. No DNA is shown, since the ends of the CDR3 on it are uncertain; the CDR3 is the one TCRdb lists. This chain uses TRBV6-5 with TRBJ2-7; the table assigns TRBD2, which was not confirmed against the DNA. The CDR3 totals 16 residues, both ends included. Germline V lookup: CDR1 MNHEY, CDR2 SVGAGI. This chain's CDR3 is CASSPLPRLALYEQYL.

This chain links TRBV11-3 with TRBJ2-1, with a tentative D call TRBD1 (5 bases). The CDR3 sequence is 16 residues long. Trimming stripped 1 base from V and 6 bases from J, with 16 bases between. Germline-derived CDR1 and CDR2 are SGHNT and YENEEA. The CDR3 is CASSLAAQGIRNEQFF. Here the CDR3 DNA reads TGTGCCAGCAGCTTAGCCGCTCAGGGAATTCGCAATGAGCAGTTCTTC.

This rearrangement joins TRBV30 to TRBJ1-2; 8 nucleotides align to TRBD1. J gave up 4 bases and V 5 bases, and 3 bases lay outside the gene matches. The germline gives CDR1 GTSNPN, CDR2 SVGIG (reference sequence). The CDR3 sequence is 12 residues long. DNA of the CDR3: TGTGCCTGGGGTACAGGGGGCTATGGCTACACCTTC. Amino acid sequence: CAWGTGGYGYTF.

This clonotype was observed many times. The gene calls are TRBV10-1 and TRBJ1-1; D ambiguous. This CDR3 has 11 residues. Germline lookup yields CDR1 WNHNN and CDR2 SYGVQD (reference sequence). Trimming left V 10 bases short and J 4 bases short, with 10 bases between. DNA of the CDR3: TGCGCCATGAAGGTACCCACTGAAGCTTTCTTT. Protein product: CAMKVPTEAFF.

This clonotype was seen at least ten times. The V call is TRBV10-1, the J call TRBJ2-3; D not resolved. Germline values: CDR1 WNHNN, CDR2 SYGVQD (reference sequence). V lost 2 bases and J lost 2, with 8 bases in between. CDR3 length equals 14 residues. DNA of the CDR3: TGCGCCAGCAGTGAGGTCGGTTACACAGATACGCAGTATTTT. This translates into CASSEVGYTDTQYF.

V gene TRBV4-1 combines with J gene TRBJ2-2; D perhaps matches TRBD1 (5 bases). In germline, CDR1 is MGHRA, CDR2 YSYEKL. This CDR3 has 16 amino acids. Trimming cost V 1 base and J 1 base, with 10 bases left between them. As DNA, the CDR3 is TGCGCCAGCAGCCAAGGGGGCATCGGGAACACCGGGGAGCTGTTTTTT. It encodes CASSQGGIGNTGELFF.

This clonotype was detected only a few times. The gene calls are TRBV4-3 and TRBJ2-1, with a tentative D call TRBD1 (6 bases). Per the germline V gene, CDR1 is LGHNA and CDR2 is YSLEER. The CDR3 is made up of 15 amino acids. V dropped 2 bases and J dropped 6 bases, with 14 bases sitting between them. The CDR3 region is CASSQTGMVGNEQFF. In DNA, the CDR3 is TGCGCCAGCAGCCAAACAGGGATGGTTGGCAATGAGCAGTTCTTC.

This clonotype was observed a few times. The chain recombines TRBV9 with TRBJ1-1; D not certain. V lost 0 bases and J lost 4, with 10 bases in between. CDR1 is SGDLS and CDR2 is YYNGEE in the germline V gene. The CDR3 runs 14 residues. CDR3 nucleotides: TGTGCCAGCAGCGTAGCTCCGGAGGGCACTGAAGCTTTCTTT. Its translation is CASSVAPEGTEAFF.

V and J are TRBV19 and TRBJ2-2; D ambiguous. Looked up from germline, CDR1 is LNHDA and CDR2 is SQIVND (reference sequence). V gave up 9 bases and J gave up 4 bases, with 15 bases separating them. The CDR3 totals 14 residues. The CDR3 protein is CASEASVATGELFF. CDR3 nucleotide sequence: TGTGCCAGCGAGGCTTCAGTGGCCACCGGGGAGCTGTTTTTT. Full variable domain (rest looked up from reference TRBV19 and TRBJ2-2): DGGITQSPKYLFRKEGQNVTLSCEQNLNHDAMYWYRQDPGQGLRLIYYSQIVNDFQKGDIAEGYSVSREKKESFPLTVTSAQKNPTAFYLCASEASVATGELFFGEGSRLTVL.

This rearrangement joins TRBV2 to TRBJ2-1; the match to TRBD1 covers 10 bases. This CDR3 spans 19 amino acids. The germline V gene encodes CDR1 SNHLY and CDR2 FYNNEI. V shed 2 bases and J 0 bases; nucleotides not matched to a gene: 10. CDR3 DNA: TGTGCCAGCAGTGAAAACCTTGACAGGGGGCTAGGCTCCTACAATGAGCAGTTCTTC. This translates into CASSENLDRGLGSYNEQFF.

This clonotype was recorded at least ten times. The rearrangement joins TRBV7-3 to TRBJ2-1, with 10 bases fitting TRBD2. The V gene's germline CDR1 is SGHTA and CDR2 FQGTGA. The V and J ends lost 4 bases and 2 bases, in that order; junction bases with no gene match: 2. CDR3 size: 15 residues. The CDR3 loop reads CASSYGLAAYNEQFF. CDR3 in DNA: TGTGCCAGCAGCTACGGACTAGCGGCCTACAATGAGCAGTTCTTC.

V usage is TRBV7-9 and J usage is TRBJ2-2; no reliable D call. V lost 7 bases and J 2 bases, leaving 2 bases between the germline ends. CDR1 and CDR2 (germline): SEHNR, FQNEAQ (reference sequence). This CDR3 has 11 amino acids. The CDR3 region is CASKNTGELFF. CDR3 in DNA: TGTGCCAGCAAAAACACCGGGGAGCTGTTTTTT.

This clonotype was seen at least ten times. This chain connects TRBV19 to TRBJ1-5; unclear D gene. The germline V gene has CDR1 LNHDA and CDR2 SQIVND (reference sequence). Trimming cost V 9 bases and J 0 bases, with 12 bases left between them. The CDR3 is 14 amino acids. The CDR3 loop reads CASSSEVSNQPQHF. The CDR3 bases are TGTGCCAGCTCCTCAGAGGTTAGCAATCAGCCCCAGCATTTT.

This clonotype was seen ten or more times. J is TRBJ1-1 and V is TRBV15; D might be TRBD1 (5 bases). Trimming cost V 2 bases and J 6 bases, with 19 bases left between them. CDR3 length equals 16 residues. In germline, CDR1 is LNHNV, CDR2 YYDKDF (reference sequence). The CDR3 region has the DNA TGTGCCACCAGCAGATTCTCACGGGACTCTGTGGCTGAAGCTTTCTTT. As protein: CATSRFSRDSVAEAFF.

Regarding this clonotype: A much larger clone lies a single base off, so this may be a read error. This chain connects TRBV6-5 to TRBJ1-1; 9 nucleotides line up with TRBD1. Germline V lookup: CDR1 MNHEY, CDR2 SVGAGI. The CDR3 consists of 15 residues. CDR3: CVSSYSDRGFTEAFF. In DNA form, the CDR3 reads TGTGTCAGCAGTTACTCGGACAGGGGTTTCACTGAAGCTTTCTTT.

For this clonotype: This may arise from a read error, as a much more abundant clone is one base away. The chain is built from TRBV2 and TRBJ2-3; TRBD1 agrees at 11 bases. This CDR3 has 16 residues. CDR1 and CDR2 (germline): SNHLY, FYNNEI. The J segment lost 5 bases and the V segment lost 7 bases, leaving 11 bases of the junction unmatched. The CDR3 sequence is CASKRTGGILVDTQYF. The CDR3 nucleotides are TGTGCCAGCAAGAGGACAGGGGGCATATTGGTAGATACGCAGTATTTT.

This clonotype occurred many times. The V call is TRBV28, the J call TRBJ1-1; D is undetermined. Germline V lookup: CDR1 MDHEN, CDR2 SYDVKM. The ends were cut back, 10 bases at V and 0 bases at J, with 15 bases in the middle. CDR3 length equals 14 residues. The CDR3 DNA is TGTGCCACTAAAACACAGTACATGAACACTGAAGCTTTCTTT. Encoded protein: CATKTQYMNTEAFF.

This clonotype was seen at least ten times. The chain has TRBV7-2 and TRBJ2-7; maybe TRBD1 (6 bases). CDR1 and CDR2 from the germline V gene are SGHTA and FQGNSA. V was cut by 3 bases and J by 2 bases, with 11 bases left in between. This CDR3 spans 14 amino acids. The CDR3 sequence: CASSFFTGPYEQYF. The CDR3 DNA is TGTGCCAGCAGCTTTTTTACAGGGCCCTACGAGCAGTACTTC.

This clonotype was detected ten times or more. CDR3 in DNA: TGTGCCAGCAGTAGACTAGCGGGAGTTGGAGAGCAGTACTTC. Protein: CASSRLAGVGEQYF. The chain couples TRBV27 to TRBJ2-7, with 12 bases lining up with TRBD2. The germline V gene encodes CDR1 MNHEY and CDR2 SMNVEV (reference sequence). CDR3 length: 14 residues. The ends lost 5 bases at V and 7 bases at J; junction bases unmatched: 6.

The sample holds a few counts of this clonotype. The chain recombines TRBV19 with TRBJ1-1; 10 bases align to TRBD1. Germline V gene data show CDR1 as LNHDA and CDR2 as SQIVND (reference sequence). The CDR3 has 16 amino acids. V dropped 1 base and J dropped 1; count of bases not matched to a gene: 3. The CDR3 DNA reads TGTGCCAGTAGTATAGTGACAGGGGGCTCGAACACTGAAGCTTTCTTT. Translated, it gives CASSIVTGGSNTEAFF. Complete variable domain (other parts from reference TRBV19 and TRBJ1-1): DGGITQSPKYLFRKEGQNVTLSCEQNLNHDAMYWYRQDPGQGLRLIYYSQIVNDFQKGDIAEGYSVSREKKESFPLTVTSAQKNPTAFYLCASSIVTGGSNTEAFFGQGTRLTVV.